The source of this T cell receptor beta chain is a study of patients and donors after allogeneic stem cell transplantation (dated by TCRdb to 2018 to 2020). From cysteine to phenylalanine, the CDR3 is 13 amino acids long. The DNA shown is the 39-base CDR3, in frame from base 1. Taken from the germline V gene (reference sequence), the CDR1 and CDR2 loops are SGHKS and YYEKEE. V and J lose 4 bases and 4 bases, and a span of 11 bases separates them. The library came from RT-PCR. TCRdb names NextSeq 550 as the instrument used. TCRdb reprocessing: public reads trimmed at Q25 with fastp, clones called with MiXCR, in-frame beta chains kept. Entries that share a CDR3 protein sequence are merged under the most common genes and DNA. Across this sample there are roughly 940,000 distinct CDR3 sequences, with 18% seen only once. The ten largest make up roughly 6% of the sample. Notes on this clonotype: Which antigen it targets is not known. Nothing much larger sits one base from this clone, and base qualities are not available.

This clonotype originated in a human donor who was either an allogeneic HSCT recipient or a stem cell or donor lymphocyte infusion donor (not recorded which). It is not recorded whose cells these are; they may come from a transplant donor. Sequenced: blood, either unsorted or a sorted T cell fraction (not recorded which). The V gene is TRBV5-5 and the J gene is TRBJ2-5; the D gene is perhaps TRBD1, on 5 matching bases. Here is the DNA: TGTGCCAGCAGCCTACAGGTTCCAGAGACCCAGTACTTC. Translation gives CASSLQVPETQYF.